The T cell receptor (beta chain) described here comes from a study of blood T cell repertoires in COVID-19. About the study: COVID-19 samples from acute and convalescent phases originated in the United States, Italy and Spain. The cDNA or gDNA used as material had been derived from T cells, B-cell-depleted T cells, or PBMCs.

Profiling relied on immunoSEQ multiplex PCR, and the TCRdb table lists in-frame clones only, not all of them. The profile shows 160,000 or so clones, 82% of them singletons. Germline-derived CDR1 and CDR2 are SGHTA and FQGNSA. The CDR3 consists of 15 residues. V was clipped by 5 bases and J by 4 bases; unmatched bases: 7. This TCR was recovered from a woman in her 70s with acute or convalescent COVID-19. The source material was peripheral blood. The rearrangement joins TRBV7-2 to TRBJ1-3; 8 positions match TRBD1. This chain's CDR3 is CASSADRGFGNTIYF. CDR3 DNA sequence: TGTGCCAGCAGCGCAGACAGGGGTTTCGGAAACACCATATATTTT.